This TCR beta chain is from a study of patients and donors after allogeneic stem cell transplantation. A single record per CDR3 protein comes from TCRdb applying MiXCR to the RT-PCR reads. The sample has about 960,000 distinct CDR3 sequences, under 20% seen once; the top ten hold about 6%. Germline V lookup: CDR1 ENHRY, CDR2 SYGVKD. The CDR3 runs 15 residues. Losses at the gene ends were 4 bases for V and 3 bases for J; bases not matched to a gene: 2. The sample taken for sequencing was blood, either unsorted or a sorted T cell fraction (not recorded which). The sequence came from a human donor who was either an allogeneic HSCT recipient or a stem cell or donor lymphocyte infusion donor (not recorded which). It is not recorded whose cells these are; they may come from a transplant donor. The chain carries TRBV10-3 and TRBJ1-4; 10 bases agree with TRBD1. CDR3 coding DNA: TGTGCCATCAGTGGGGACAGGGGCGCTAATGAAAAACTGTTTTTT. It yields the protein CAISGDRGANEKLFF.